The 22 T cell receptor beta chains presented below share a single source sample, sequenced in a study of CD8+ T cells in alopecia areata. The authors extracted RNA and reverse transcribed it into cDNA as the sequencing template. Produced via immunoSEQ multiplex PCR; TCRdb's table is partial and in-frame only. Found here are fewer than 150,000 clones, less than 45% of them singletons; the top ten hold 2.5% to 3.5%. Sequences were obtained from CD4+ T cells sorted from blood. The receptors derive from a human donor with alopecia areata.

The V gene is TRBV23-1, the J gene TRBJ2-2; D perhaps matches TRBD2 (6 bases). TRBV23-1 is recorded as an ORF, its role being uncertain. V gave up 11 bases and J gave up 2 bases, with 15 bases separating them. The length of the CDR3 is 14 residues. The CDR3 loop reads CAPSIAANTGELFF. The CDR3 DNA is TGCGCCCCCTCGATAGCGGCTAACACCGGGGAGCTGTTTTTT.

This clone was picked up a small number of times. The V and J genes are TRBV29-1 and TRBJ2-7; tentative D call: TRBD1 (5 bases). Germline CDR1 SQVTM, CDR2 ANQGSEA. Trimming stripped 5 bases from V and 0 bases from J, with 8 bases between. CDR3 length: 12 residues. CDR3 protein: CSVRQSSYEQYF. The CDR3 DNA sequence: TGCAGCGTTCGACAGAGCTCCTACGAGCAGTACTTC.

The chain carries TRBV7-9 and TRBJ2-3; no clear D gene. The CDR3 runs to 15 residues. The V gene's germline CDR1 is SEHNR and CDR2 FQNEAQ (reference sequence). Trimming stripped 2 bases from V and 1 base from J, with 10 bases between. For the CDR3, the DNA is TGTGCCAGCAGCTTAACTGCCCAAGGCACAGATACGCAGTATTTT. It encodes CASSLTAQGTDTQYF. Drawing the rest from reference TRBV7-9 and TRBJ2-3, the complete variable domain is DTGVSQNPRHKITKRGQNVTFRCDPISEHNRLYWYRQTLGQGPEFLTYFQNEAQLEKSRLLSDRFSAERPKGSFSTLEIQRTEQGDSAMYLCASSLTAQGTDTQYFGPGTRLTVL.

The CDR3 here is CASSLKGSPLHF. CDR3 nucleotides: TGTGCCAGCAGCTTAAAGGGTTCACCCCTCCACTTT. J is TRBJ1-6 and V is TRBV13; no clear D gene. With 2 bases removed from V and 9 bases from J, the gap between germline ends came to 5 bases. The CDR3 has 12 amino acids. Germline-derived CDR1 and CDR2 are PRHDT and FYEKMQ (reference sequence).

CDR3 sequence reads: CASSVSSGGYNEQFF. The DNA of the CDR3 is TGTGCCAGCAGCGTATCTAGCGGCGGTTACAATGAGCAGTTCTTC. The chain couples TRBV9 to TRBJ2-1, with TRBD2 matching over 7 bases. After removal of 1 base from V and 4 bases from J, the junction contained 5 bases not matched to a gene. This CDR3 contains 15 residues. The germline V gene has CDR1 SGDLS and CDR2 YYNGEE.

This clone appeared a few times. The gene calls are TRBV29-1 and TRBJ2-6; no reliable D call. The CDR3 consists of 13 residues. V dropped 5 bases and J dropped 4 bases, with 9 bases sitting between them. Per the germline V gene, CDR1 is SQVTM and CDR2 is ANQGSEA. Here the CDR3 reads CSVTVAGANVLTF. DNA of the CDR3: TGCAGCGTTACGGTGGCAGGGGCCAACGTCCTGACTTTC.

In its sample, this clone was seen a few times. V is TRBV18 and J is TRBJ2-1; the match to TRBD2 covers 7 bases. With V trimmed by 3 bases and J by 4 bases, 3 bases remained unmatched. The CDR3 is 14 residues long. Germline V gene data show CDR1 as KGHSH and CDR2 as LQKENI. In DNA, the CDR3 is TGTGCCAGCTCACCGGGCGGGGGATACAATGAGCAGTTCTTC. Protein sequence: CASSPGGGYNEQFF.

The chain uses TRBV5-4 and TRBJ2-7; no clear D gene. The germline V gene encodes CDR1 SGHNT and CDR2 YYREEE (reference sequence). Trimming pared 1 base from V and 9 bases from J, leaving 11 bases between. The CDR3 extends over 12 amino acids. As DNA, the CDR3 is TGTGCCAGCAGCTTGCAAGATCTACCGCAGTACTTC. This translates into CASSLQDLPQYF.

This clone was recorded a few times. This rearrangement joins TRBV7-2 to TRBJ2-3; D might be TRBD2 (6 bases). V gave up 5 bases and J gave up 6 bases, with 15 bases separating them. The CDR3 length is 14 residues. The V gene's germline CDR1 is SGHTA and CDR2 FQGNSA. The CDR3 is CASSVAPSGDTQYF. CDR3 bases: TGTGCCAGCAGCGTGGCCCCGAGCGGGGATACGCAGTATTTT.

This clone was recorded a few times. The chain has TRBV19 and TRBJ2-4; 7 bases match TRBD1. V dropped 3 bases and J dropped 15; count of bases not matched to a gene: 8. Looked up from germline, CDR1 is LNHDA and CDR2 is SQIVND (reference sequence). This CDR3 spans 12 amino acids. Here the CDR3 DNA reads TGTGCCAGTAGTATCGGTGACAGGGCTCGGTACTTC. As protein: CASSIGDRARYF.

The chain has TRBV4-3 and TRBJ2-5; D unresolved. This CDR3 contains 12 residues. The V end lost 1 base, the J end lost 5 bases, and 5 bases lay between the germline ends. Germline V CDR1 and CDR2: LGHNA, YSLEER. The CDR3, as DNA: TGCGCCAGCAGCCAAGGCATGGAGACCCAGTACTTC. Amino acids: CASSQGMETQYF.

The chain recombines TRBV29-1 with TRBJ2-1; unclear D gene. Trimming stripped 6 bases from V and 4 bases from J, with 13 bases between. Germline-derived CDR1 and CDR2 are SQVTM and ANQGSEA. This CDR3 has 13 amino acids. The CDR3 sequence: CSVGSRGYNEQFF. In DNA form, the CDR3 reads TGCAGCGTGGGATCTAGAGGATACAATGAGCAGTTCTTC.

V is TRBV27 and J is TRBJ2-3, with no clear D. Trimming took off 3 bases at V and 0 bases at J, with 13 bases between the two ends. The CDR3 runs to 16 residues. From germline, CDR1 is MNHEY and CDR2 SMNVEV (reference sequence). CDR3 sequence (DNA): TGTGCCAGCAGTTTGAGGCGCCAGACTAGCACAGATACGCAGTATTTT. It yields the protein CASSLRRQTSTDTQYF.

CDR3 residues: CSVVRQLGETQYF. The CDR3 DNA reads as TGCAGCGTTGTCCGGCAGTTAGGGGAGACCCAGTACTTC. This chain uses TRBV29-1 with TRBJ2-5; no clear D. Germline CDR1 reads SQVTM; CDR2 reads ANQGSEA. Trimming pared 4 bases from V and 5 bases from J, leaving 14 bases between. The CDR3 runs 13 residues.

The rearrangement links TRBV13 to TRBJ2-3, with D possibly TRBD2 on 5 matching bases. There are 13 residues in the CDR3. Germline loops: CDR1 PRHDT, CDR2 FYEKMQ (reference sequence). The V gene lost 3 bases and the J gene lost 2 bases, with 6 bases spanning the gap. CDR3 loop: CASSFRDTDTQYF. CDR3 in DNA: TGTGCCAGCAGCTTCCGGGACACAGATACGCAGTATTTT.

The genes are TRBV7-2 and TRBJ2-7, with D possibly being TRBD1 (6 bases). This CDR3 is built from 13 residues. Germline lookup yields CDR1 SGHTA and CDR2 FQGNSA. Trimming removed 5 bases from V and 2 bases from J, with 10 bases in between. The CDR3 DNA follows: TGTGCCAGCAGCCCGAGGACAGCCTACGAGCAGTACTTC. This translates into CASSPRTAYEQYF.

This clone was counted only a few times. This chain uses TRBV7-2 with TRBJ2-7, with 7 positions matching TRBD2. The CDR3 runs 14 residues. The V and J ends lost 0 bases and 3 bases, in that order; junction bases with no gene match: 2. CDR1 is SGHTA and CDR2 is FQGNSA in the germline V gene. In nucleotides, the CDR3 is TGTGCCAGCAGCTTAGCCGCGGGAGACTACGAGCAGTACTTC. Protein: CASSLAAGDYEQYF.

The rearrangement uses TRBV6-6 and TRBJ2-7; the match to TRBD2 covers 7 bases. This CDR3 is 12 amino acids long. Looked up from germline, CDR1 is MNHNY and CDR2 is SVGAGI (reference sequence). V shed 5 bases, J shed 6 bases, and the junction held 4 bases outside the gene matches. The CDR3 sequence: CASSGGRGEQYF. CDR3 nucleotides: TGTGCCAGCAGTGGGGGGAGGGGCGAGCAGTACTTC.

This clone was seen a few times. V gene TRBV29-1 combines with J gene TRBJ2-5, with D unclear. Germline loops: CDR1 SQVTM, CDR2 ANQGSEA. V was trimmed by 0 bases and J by 5 bases, leaving 4 bases between them. The CDR3 sequence is 11 residues long. The CDR3 region has the DNA TGCAGCGTTGAAGATTTGGAGACCCAGTACTTC. This gives the protein CSVEDLETQYF.

The rearrangement links TRBV29-1 to TRBJ1-2, with 7 bases matching TRBD1. Germline loops: CDR1 SQVTM, CDR2 ANQGSEA. There are 12 residues in the CDR3. V dropped 7 bases and J dropped 3; count of bases not matched to a gene: 5. DNA of the CDR3: TGCAGCGGGAGAGGGGGCGACTATGGCTACACCTTC. Its protein product is CSGRGGDYGYTF.

The chain recombines TRBV7-3 with TRBJ1-6, with a weak D call TRBD1 (5 bases). This CDR3 has 14 residues. Looked up from germline, CDR1 is SGHTA and CDR2 is FQGTGA. V was cut by 5 bases and J by 6 bases, with 11 bases left in between. The DNA for the CDR3 is TGTGCCAGCAGCAGCACAGGCGGTAATTCACCCCTCCACTTT. It is translated as CASSSTGGNSPLHF.

The DNA for the CDR3 is TGCGCCAGCAAAGGTTACACTACGACGTCCAACACTGAAGCTTTCTTT. Its translation is CASKGYTTTSNTEAFF. The chain uses TRBV5-1 and TRBJ1-1; D unresolved. Germline CDR1 reads SGHRS; CDR2 reads YFSETQ. The CDR3 runs to 16 residues. The V end was cut by 6 bases, the J end by 2 bases, with 20 bases between. Filled out from reference TRBV5-1 and TRBJ1-1, the complete variable domain reads KAGVTQTPRYLIKTRGQQVTLSCSPISGHRSVSWYQQTPGQGLQFLFEYFSETQRNKGNFPGRFSGRQFSNSRSEMNVSTLELGDSALYLCASKGYTTTSNTEAFFGQGTRLTVV.